The next 29 T cell receptor beta chains were all read from a single sample in a study of T-cell reconstitution after alpha-beta-depleted transplantation in children. Unique molecular identifiers were incorporated during preparation of the TCRbeta library. TCRdb redid the calling of the PCR reads with MiXCR, one entry per CDR3 protein. The profile shows around 370,000 distinct CDR3 sequences, about 17% of them singletons. The specimen was PBMCs, mostly from graft donor cells, collected 360 days after TCRalphabeta/CD19-depleted stem cell transplant. Receptors originate from a male patient between 2 and 9 years old who had a stem cell transplant for acute lymphoblastic leukemia, so the T cells may come from the graft donor.

This clonotype was picked up many times. This chain connects TRBV10-3 to TRBJ2-3; the D gene is possibly TRBD2 (5 bases). V lost 8 bases to trimming and J lost 0 bases, with 15 bases between them. Per the germline V gene, CDR1 is ENHRY and CDR2 is SYGVKD. The CDR3 extends over 15 amino acids. CDR3: CAIQRAGVSTDTQYF. For the CDR3, the DNA is TGTGCCATCCAGAGGGCGGGCGTAAGCACAGATACGCAGTATTTT.

In its sample, this clonotype was seen once. This chain links TRBV29-1 with TRBJ2-1; the D gene is possibly TRBD2 (5 bases). This CDR3 region has 15 residues. With 3 bases removed from V and 2 bases from J, the gap between germline ends came to 14 bases. In germline, CDR1 is SQVTM, CDR2 ANQGSEA. This CDR3 is CSVDGPPAAYNEQFF. DNA of the CDR3: TGCAGCGTTGACGGCCCGCCAGCGGCCTACAATGAGCAGTTCTTC.

This chain links TRBV29-1 with TRBJ1-1; the D gene is possibly TRBD1 (6 bases). The CDR3 is 13 residues long. Trimming took off 5 bases at V and 1 base at J, with 11 bases between the two ends. Germline V gene sequence: CDR1 SQVTM, CDR2 ANQGSEA. CDR3 loop: CSVYRDPNTEAFF. The CDR3 region has the DNA TGCAGCGTTTACAGGGATCCGAACACTGAAGCTTTCTTT. The whole variable domain, remainder taken from reference TRBV29-1 and TRBJ1-1, is SAVISQKPSRDICQRGTSLTIQCQVDSQVTMMFWYRQQPGQSLTLIATANQGSEATYESGFVIDKFPISRPNLTFSTLTVSNMSPEDSSIYLCSVYRDPNTEAFFGQGTRLTVV.

This clonotype was detected a few times. The chain joins TRBV5-6 to TRBJ1-1; no firm D call. The CDR3 runs to 13 residues. The V gene lost 6 bases and the J gene lost 4 bases, with 13 bases spanning the gap. CDR1 is SGHDT, CDR2 YYEEEE, per germline. CDR3 sequence: CASTTMVGTEAFF. CDR3 sequence (DNA): TGTGCCAGCACGACTATGGTGGGCACTGAAGCTTTCTTT.

This clonotype was counted many times. V gene TRBV4-2 combines with J gene TRBJ1-4; 7 positions match TRBD1. The length of the CDR3 is 15 residues. The V gene's germline CDR1 is LGHNA and CDR2 YNFKEQ. Trimming removed 1 base from V and 8 bases from J; junction bases left unmatched: 7. The CDR3 reads CASSQGNRGGEKLFF. In DNA, the CDR3 is TGTGCCAGCAGCCAAGGAAACAGGGGTGGGGAAAAACTGTTTTTT.

The chain couples TRBV7-9 to TRBJ2-2; 12 bases fit TRBD2. The germline V gene has CDR1 SEHNR and CDR2 FQNEAQ (reference sequence). J gave up 0 bases and V 2 bases, and 1 base lay outside the gene matches. The CDR3 has 17 residues. The CDR3 here is CASSLLAGGSNTGELFF. The DNA for the CDR3 is TGTGCCAGCAGCTTACTAGCGGGAGGGTCGAACACCGGGGAGCTGTTTTTT.

This clonotype was recorded many times. The chain couples TRBV15 to TRBJ2-5; tentatively, D is TRBD1 or TRBD2 (5 bases each). The V end was cut by 0 bases, the J end by 5 bases, with 13 bases between. CDR1 and CDR2 from the germline V gene are LNHNV and YYDKDF (reference sequence). CDR3 length equals 15 residues. DNA of the CDR3: TGTGCCACCAGCAGAGATCTTGGGGGACCGGAGACCCAGTACTTC. Protein sequence: CATSRDLGGPETQYF.

This clonotype was seen ten or more times. The chain recombines TRBV5-1 with TRBJ2-2; possibly TRBD2 for D (5 bases). Trimming removed 3 bases from V and 0 bases from J, with 9 bases in between. From germline, CDR1 is SGHRS and CDR2 YFSETQ. The CDR3 is 15 amino acids. The CDR3 is CASSSTDSNTGELFF. In DNA, the CDR3 is TGCGCCAGCAGCTCGACGGACTCGAACACCGGGGAGCTGTTTTTT.

This chain connects TRBV28 to TRBJ2-3; 8 bases are a match to TRBD2. The trim removed 1 base at V and 3 bases at J, leaving 9 bases unmatched. Germline assignment: CDR1 MDHEN and CDR2 SYDVKM. CDR3 length equals 17 residues. CDR3 DNA sequence: TGTGCCAGCAGTTTATTGGGGAGCGGGAGACAGACAGATACGCAGTATTTT. Its translation is CASSLLGSGRQTDTQYF.

This clonotype appeared a few times. The rearrangement uses TRBV10-2 and TRBJ1-5; 8 bases agree with TRBD1. CDR3 length equals 14 residues. After removal of 8 bases from V and 1 base from J, the junction contained 4 bases not matched to a gene. Looked up from germline, CDR1 is WSHSY and CDR2 is SAAADI. The CDR3 coding sequence is TGCGCCAGCGGCTGGACAGGGAGCAATCAGCCCCAGCATTTT. It translates to CASGWTGSNQPQHF.

A few counts support this clonotype. This chain links TRBV25-1 with TRBJ2-7; possibly TRBD1 for D (5 bases). This CDR3 contains 15 residues. The germline V gene encodes CDR1 MGHDK and CDR2 SYGVNS. Trimming removed 2 bases at V and 2 bases at J, with 13 bases between. CDR3 bases: TGTGCCAGCAGTGAAACGACAGCACTCCCCTACGAGCAGTACTTC. Its translation: CASSETTALPYEQYF.

The sample holds a few counts of this clonotype. This chain connects TRBV28 to TRBJ1-6; 7 bases agree with TRBD1. V lost 3 bases, J lost 9 bases, and 2 bases stayed unmatched. Germline loops: CDR1 MDHEN, CDR2 SYDVKM. The CDR3 sequence is 13 residues long. As DNA, the CDR3 is TGTGCCAGCAGTTTGTCAGGGGGTTCACCCCTCCACTTT. Encoded protein: CASSLSGGSPLHF.

This clonotype was observed a few times. The chain has TRBV4-1 and TRBJ1-2; 10 bases map to TRBD1. The CDR3 loop spans 14 amino acids. V was clipped by 3 bases and J by 5 bases; unmatched bases: 3. The germline gives CDR1 MGHRA, CDR2 YSYEKL. CDR3: CASSHGQGGYGYTF. The CDR3 DNA reads as TGCGCCAGCAGCCACGGACAGGGGGGGTATGGCTACACCTTC.

This clonotype was recorded many times. This chain connects TRBV2 to TRBJ2-7; TRBD2 aligns across 7 bases. The CDR3 loop spans 16 amino acids. The junction had 7 bases not matched to a gene; V was cut back by 0 bases and J by 2 bases. Germline assignment: CDR1 SNHLY and CDR2 FYNNEI. The CDR3 spells CASSEAPGLGPYEQYF. CDR3 in DNA: TGTGCCAGCAGTGAAGCCCCTGGACTAGGGCCCTACGAGCAGTACTTC.

The CDR3 coding sequence is TGTGCCAGCAGTTTACGAGGGCTAGTCGACTCCTACGAGCAGTACTTC. Translated, it gives CASSLRGLVDSYEQYF. The chain links TRBV27 to TRBJ2-7; D possibly corresponds to TRBD2 (5 bases). The CDR3 extends over 16 amino acids. Germline-derived CDR1 and CDR2 are MNHEY and SMNVEV (reference sequence). The V and J ends lost 2 bases and 0 bases respectively, with 14 bases between them.

The chain uses TRBV2 and TRBJ2-7, with 8 bases that match TRBD1. CDR1 SNHLY and CDR2 FYNNEI come from the germline V gene. This CDR3 has 14 amino acids. The V segment lost 7 bases and the J segment 2 bases; nucleotides outside the gene matches: 7. DNA for the CDR3: TGTGCCAGCACGCGGGACAGGTCGACCTACGAGCAGTACTTC. This gives the protein CASTRDRSTYEQYF.

This clonotype was counted at least ten times. The chain employs TRBV6-2 or TRBV6-3 and TRBJ2-7; D remains unclear. CDR1 and CDR2 (germline): MNHEY, SVGEGT. V was shortened by 4 bases and J by 0 bases, with 13 bases between the two germline ends. The CDR3 has 15 residues. CDR3 residues: CASSFLGLGSYEQYF. The CDR3 coding sequence is TGTGCCAGCAGTTTCCTCGGGCTAGGCTCCTACGAGCAGTACTTC.

This sequence joins TRBV5-1 and TRBJ2-3; TRBD2 is a possible D gene (6 bases). From germline, CDR1 is SGHRS and CDR2 YFSETQ. The CDR3 spans 14 residues. V lost 3 bases, J lost 5 bases, and 13 bases lay in between. CDR3 sequence (DNA): TGCGCCAGCAGCTACGGGAGTCTGCAAGATACGCAGTATTTT. It encodes CASSYGSLQDTQYF.

The rearrangement joins TRBV7-2 to TRBJ2-4, with TRBD1 matching over 7 bases. The J call may be in error: the DNA end matches TRBJ2-1 better. This CDR3 spans 15 amino acids. Germline-derived CDR1 and CDR2 are SGHTA and FQGNSA. In DNA, the CDR3 is TGTGCCAGCAGCCCTTCCCGGGACAGTAAAAACATTCAGTTCTTC. This encodes CASSPSRDSKNIQFF.

This sequence joins TRBV2 and TRBJ2-1, with D uncertain. V shed 4 bases and J shed 5 bases, with 12 bases lying between them. Germline-derived CDR1 and CDR2 are SNHLY and FYNNEI. The CDR3 runs 14 residues. The CDR3: CASSASWGNNEQFF. CDR3 nucleotide sequence: TGTGCCAGCAGTGCCAGCTGGGGAAACAATGAGCAGTTCTTC.

This clonotype was observed a few times. The chain has TRBV4-3 and TRBJ2-7, with a tentative D call TRBD1 (6 bases). CDR1 is LGHNA and CDR2 is YSLEER in the germline V gene. The CDR3 covers 14 residues. V lost 8 bases to trimming and J lost 4 bases, with 18 bases between them. Here the CDR3 reads CASAQGNIGYEQYF. The CDR3 DNA is TGCGCCAGCGCCCAGGGGAACATTGGGTACGAGCAGTACTTC.

The rearrangement joins TRBV15 to TRBJ2-7; tentatively, D is TRBD1 (5 bases). The CDR3 has 14 residues. Trimming took 3 bases from V and 2 from J, leaving 11 bases between them. Germline CDR1 and CDR2: LNHNV and YYDKDF (reference sequence). The chain's CDR3 is CATSSTGEAYEQYF. CDR3 bases: TGTGCCACCAGCAGCACAGGTGAGGCCTACGAGCAGTACTTC.

In its sample, this clonotype was seen a few times. The rearrangement links TRBV6-1 to TRBJ1-6; no firm D call. Germline CDR1 MNHNS, CDR2 SASEGT. Trimming cost V 4 bases and J 7 bases, with 14 bases left between them. CDR3 length: 15 amino acids. The CDR3 loop reads CASSVSGSPNSPLHF. The CDR3 DNA follows: TGTGCCAGCAGTGTTTCGGGGAGCCCAAATTCACCCCTCCACTTT.

The chain uses TRBV28 and TRBJ2-7; 7 nucleotides match TRBD1. From germline, CDR1 is MDHEN and CDR2 SYDVKM. V lost 6 bases to trimming and J lost 0 bases; unmatched junction nucleotides: 8. The CDR3 covers 15 residues. This CDR3 is CASSYRGPLSYEQYF. The CDR3 DNA reads TGTGCCAGCAGCTACAGGGGTCCCCTCTCCTACGAGCAGTACTTC.

This clonotype is a singleton in its sample. The V and J genes are TRBV30 and TRBJ2-7; 7 nucleotides match TRBD1. Per the germline V gene, CDR1 is GTSNPN and CDR2 is SVGIG (reference sequence). The length of the CDR3 is 14 residues. V shed 0 bases, J shed 3 bases, and the junction held 5 bases outside the gene matches. CDR3 coding DNA: TGTGCCTGGAGTGTTGACAGGGTCATCTACGAGCAGTACTTC. Translated, it gives CAWSVDRVIYEQYF.

The CDR3 DNA follows: TGTGCCAGCTTACTTAGGGGGAGGAACACCGGGGAGCTGTTTTTT. This encodes CASLLRGRNTGELFF. The rearrangement links TRBV11-2 to TRBJ2-2; tentative D call: TRBD1 (6 bases). Germline assignment: CDR1 SGHAT and CDR2 FQNNGV. CDR3 length equals 15 residues. V shed 8 bases and J shed 1 base, with 14 bases lying between them.

This sequence joins TRBV14 and TRBJ2-7; D might be TRBD2 (6 bases). V was clipped by 4 bases and J by 2 bases, with 9 bases between them. The CDR3 totals 13 residues. Looked up from germline, CDR1 is SGHDN and CDR2 is FVKESK. The CDR3 region is CASSLAATYEQYF. CDR3 nucleotides: TGTGCCAGCAGCCTAGCGGCTACCTACGAGCAGTACTTC.

This clonotype was found a few times. The chain combines TRBV13 with TRBJ1-6, with TRBD1 as a possible D gene (5 bases). The germline V gene has CDR1 PRHDT and CDR2 FYEKMQ (reference sequence). Trimming took 8 bases from V and 10 from J, leaving 15 bases between them. The CDR3 loop spans 13 amino acids. The CDR3 DNA reads as TGTGCCAGCGGGGACTCGACAAACTCACCCCTCCACTTT. Residues: CASGDSTNSPLHF.

The CDR3 DNA reads TGCGCCAGCAGCCAAGATATATACACCGGGGAGCTGTTTTTT. Translation: CASSQDIYTGELFF. The chain joins TRBV4-3 to TRBJ2-2, with D uncertain. The germline V gene has CDR1 LGHNA and CDR2 YSLEER. This CDR3 has 14 amino acids. The V end was cut by 0 bases, the J end by 3 bases, with 5 bases between.